A selection of T cell receptor beta chains follows, all from one sample in a study of T cells in Graves' hyperthyroidism and ophthalmopathy. TCRdb processed the multiplex PCR reads anew with MiXCR; each CDR3 protein has one entry. The repertoire holds about 260,000 distinct CDR3 sequences, with over 15% as singletons. What was sequenced was blood. All receptors derive from a woman between 18 and 29 years old with Graves' ophthalmopathy. Both conserved end residues are part of each CDR3. D genes are given only for firm matches. The size entry is marked missing in some rows and otherwise reads once, few, many or a size class.

TRBD1	many	TRBV2	TRBJ2-2	16	TGTGCCAGCAGTCAGACAGGGTTTTTGAACACCGGGGAGCTGTTTTTT	CASSQTGFLNTGELFF
.	many	TRBV12-3/TRBV12-4	TRBJ2-2	13	TGTGCCAGCAGACCCCTAGCAACCGGGGAGCTGTTTTTT	CASRPLATGELFF
.	many	TRBV6-1	TRBJ2-7	13	TGTGCCAGCAGTAAGGCGGGAAACTACGAGCAGTACTTC	CASSKAGNYEQYF
.	many	TRBV28	TRBJ2-5	16	TGTGCCAGCAGTTTACCTAGGCAGTTGACCTGGGAGACCCAGTACTTC	CASSLPRQLTWETQYF
.	many	TRBV6-6	TRBJ2-1	13	TGTGCCAGCAGTTACTCGGAGGATAATGAGCAGTTCTTC	CASSYSEDNEQFF
TRBD2	many	TRBV6-1	TRBJ2-1	19	TGTGCCAGCAGTGACCCGGGACTAGCGGGAGTCCCTTCCTACAATGAGCAGTTCTTC	CASSDPGLAGVPSYNEQFF
.	many	TRBV28	TRBJ1-1	14	TGTGCCAGCAGACAAAATGACAGGACCCTAGGAGCTTTCTTT	CASRQNDRTLGAFF
.	many	TRBV4-2	TRBJ2-2	17	TGTGCCAGCAGCCAGCTGCTTGGGCTAGCGAACACCGGGGAGCTGTTTTTT	CASSQLLGLANTGELFF
.	many	TRBV20-1	TRBJ2-7	13	TGCAGTGCTAGGGACGTCAGCTCCTACGAGCAGTACTTC	CSARDVSSYEQYF
TRBD2	.	TRBV30	TRBJ2-3	18	TGTGCCTGGAGTTTCCCTCCGGGACTAGCGGGGGGGCTGGATACGCAGTATTTT	CAWSFPPGLAGGLDTQYF
.	many	TRBV6-1	TRBJ2-7	15	TGTGCCAGCAGTGACAGCTCCGGGACACCCGGCGAGCAGTACTTC	CASSDSSGTPGEQYF
.	.	TRBV20-1	TRBJ1-5	13	TGCAGTGCTAGAAAAAACCAAGATCAGCCCCAGCATTTT	CSARKNQDQPQHF
TRBD2	many	TRBV6-2/TRBV6-3	TRBJ2-1	12	TGTGCCAGCAGTTACACCGGGACTAGACAGTTCTTC	CASSYTGTRQFF
.	many	TRBV3-1	TRBJ1-1	14	TGTGCCAGCAGCCAAGATATGACAGTACCTGAAGCTTTCTTT	CASSQDMTVPEAFF
.	many	TRBV20-1	TRBJ2-7	9	TGCAGTGCGGACTACGAGCAGTACTTC	CSADYEQYF
.	many	TRBV28	TRBJ2-7	12	TGTGCCAGCACCAAGACAGCCTACGAGCAGTACTTC	CASTKTAYEQYF